This is a list of T cell receptor beta chains from one sample in a study of CXCR3-negative and CXCR3-positive naive CD8 T cells. TCRdb reprocessed the 5' RACE reads and stores each CDR3 protein as one record, lacking DNA. The listing records 110,000 or so distinct CDR3 sequences. The sample consisted of naive CXCR3+ CD8+ T cells from blood. These receptors came from a human donor in good health. Some clones in this sample may be carry-over from other donors' samples. CDR3s include the opening cysteine and the closing phenylalanine or tryptophan.

V gene	J gene	CDR3 protein
TRBV20-1	TRBJ1-1	CSAIKPSVGRDRGEFRWDTEAFF
TRBV7-9	TRBJ2-1	CASSLGQGVHEQFF
TRBV5-5	TRBJ2-7	CASSLLAGSYEQYF
TRBV7-7	TRBJ2-7	CASSPGTGAVTYEQYF
TRBV11-2	TRBJ2-1	CASSLTTVREQFF
TRBV6-6	TRBJ2-5	CASSYPDYATTQETQYF
TRBV15	TRBJ2-2	CATSREGWSTGELFF
TRBV6-5	TRBJ2-7	CASRAGTTYEQYF
TRBV15	TRBJ2-3	CATRRTSSGGSRDTQYF
TRBV28	TRBJ2-1	CASTIRGGVYNEQFF
TRBV27	TRBJ1-4	CASSSNNEKLFF
TRBV5-1	TRBJ2-3	CASSLFPAVTDTQYF
TRBV7-3	TRBJ2-5	CASSLGGQGLGETQYF
TRBV13	TRBJ2-7	CASSKQGATYEQYF
TRBV7-9	TRBJ2-1	CASSLPGRGNEQFF
TRBV11-2	TRBJ2-7	CASSIFSGGSYEQYF
TRBV14	TRBJ2-1	CASSPTTLTSGNPYEQFF
TRBV19	TRBJ2-4	CASSLQGIDIQYF
TRBV7-6	TRBJ2-1	CASSLIGLAGGPTSSYNEQFF
TRBV6-5	TRBJ2-2	CASSYLPIAGGSTGELFF
TRBV5-1	TRBJ2-7	CASSPLYQTYEQYF
TRBV6-5	TRBJ2-7	CASSQGPGGYEQYF
TRBV9	TRBJ2-3	CASSVLGAGFSDTQYF
TRBV19	TRBJ1-1	CASSTGGVNTEAFF
TRBV29-1	TRBJ1-2	CSVEDQGVNYGYTF
TRBV10-1	TRBJ2-7	CASSARPSGNEQYF
TRBV27	TRBJ2-1	CAGRPGDNEQFF
TRBV29-1	TRBJ2-1	CSVEVYGGNEQFF
TRBV11-2	TRBJ2-3	CASSLPTGVADTQYF
TRBV28	TRBJ1-1	CASSLARGLLGTEAFF
TRBV7-6	TRBJ2-3	CASSFPAEGTDTQYF
TRBV7-2	TRBJ1-1	CASTSSWDTEAFF
TRBV29-1	TRBJ2-1	CSVEDPGAGVVNEQFF
TRBV7-3	TRBJ2-1	CASSLEASGGYNEQFF
TRBV12-3/TRBV12-4	TRBJ2-3	CASSLGTSVSTDTQYF
TRBV3-1	TRBJ2-3	CASSRRVAVCTDTQYF
TRBV7-6	TRBJ2-3	CAGSPTGVLTDTQYF
TRBV6-5	TRBJ2-7	CASSPDRFAYEQYF
TRBV29-1	TRBJ1-1	CSALRGSEAFF
TRBV7-9	TRBJ2-1	CASSLTALAGTYNEQFF
TRBV28	TRBJ2-3	CASSLRALGGADTQYF
TRBV29-1	TRBJ1-2	CSVVEADPRKKPF